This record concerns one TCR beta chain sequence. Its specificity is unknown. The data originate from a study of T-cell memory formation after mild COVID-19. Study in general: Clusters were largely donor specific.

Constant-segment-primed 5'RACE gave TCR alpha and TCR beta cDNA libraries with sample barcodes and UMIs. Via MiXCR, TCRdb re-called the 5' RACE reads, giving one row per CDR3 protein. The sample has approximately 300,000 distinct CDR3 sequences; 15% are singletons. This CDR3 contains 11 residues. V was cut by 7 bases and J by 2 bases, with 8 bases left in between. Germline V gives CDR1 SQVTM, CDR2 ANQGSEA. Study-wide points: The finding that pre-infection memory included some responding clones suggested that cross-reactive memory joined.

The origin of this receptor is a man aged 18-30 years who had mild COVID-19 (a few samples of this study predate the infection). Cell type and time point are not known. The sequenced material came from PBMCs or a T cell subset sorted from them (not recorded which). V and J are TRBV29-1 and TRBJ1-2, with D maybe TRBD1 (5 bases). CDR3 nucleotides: TGCAGCGGCGGACAAAACTATGGCTACACCTTC. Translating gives CSGGQNYGYTF.